Listed below are T cell receptor beta chains from one sample, sequenced in a study of molecular identifiers for immune sequencing clone quantification. TCRdb ran MiXCR on the PCR reads and lists one entry per CDR3 protein. The table shows just under 650,000 distinct CDR3 sequences, with 20% occurring only once. The sequenced sample consisted of naive CD8+ T cells from blood, with Jurkat cell RNA spiked in. These receptors all stem from a human donor in good health. Some libraries in this study had Jurkat cell RNA spiked in. CDR3s include the opening cysteine and the closing phenylalanine or tryptophan. D genes are given only for firm matches. Rows give clone size only sometimes, using once, few, many, or a class for an expanded clone.

TRBD2	-	TRBV11-2	TRBJ2-5	CASSSPTSGVIKTQYF	TGTGCCAGCAGCTCACCGACTAGCGGGGTTATTAAGACCCAGTACTTC
TRBD1	many	TRBV28	TRBJ1-4	CASSLYRGLTNEKLFF	TGTGCCAGCAGTTTATACAGGGGGCTCACTAATGAAAAACTGTTTTTT
-	many	TRBV9	TRBJ2-1	CASSAPTENEQFF	TGTGCCAGCAGCGCCCCGACCGAAAATGAGCAGTTCTTC
TRBD1	many	TRBV7-9	TRBJ1-1	CASSMGQGNTEAFF	TGTGCCAGCAGTATGGGACAGGGGAACACTGAAGCTTTCTTT
-	many	TRBV5-6	TRBJ1-2	CASSLTEVYGYTF	TGTGCCAGCAGCTTGACAGAGGTCTATGGCTACACCTTC
-	many	TRBV27	TRBJ1-4	CASSLSFRGAPNEKLFF	TGTGCCAGCAGTTTATCCTTTCGGGGGGCTCCTAATGAAAAACTGTTTTTT
-	many	TRBV5-8	TRBJ2-3	CASSLGLVSDTQYF	TGTGCCAGCAGCTTGGGACTAGTAAGCGATACGCAGTATTTT
TRBD1	few	TRBV5-1	TRBJ2-7	CASSFTGTGGEQYF	TGCGCCAGCAGCTTCACCGGGACAGGGGGCGAGCAGTACTTC
-	many	TRBV4-1	TRBJ2-5	CASSANRSPETQYF	TGCGCCAGCAGCGCCAACAGGAGCCCAGAGACCCAGTACTTC
-	many	TRBV19	TRBJ2-4	CASKLPGAKNIQYF	TGTGCCAGTAAACTGCCGGGAGCCAAAAACATTCAGTACTTC
-	many	TRBV19	TRBJ1-1	CASSIGGGDTEAFF	TGTGCCAGTAGTATAGGTGGAGGGGACACTGAAGCTTTCTTT
TRBD2	many	TRBV5-4	TRBJ2-7	CASSPGLPEEQYF	TGTGCCAGCAGCCCGGGACTACCGGAAGAGCAGTACTTC
-	many	TRBV29-1	TRBJ2-3	CSVEVPSDTQYF	TGCAGCGTTGAGGTCCCTTCAGATACGCAGTATTTT
-	-	TRBV19	TRBJ1-5	CAEPVSFYSNQPQHF	TGTGCCGAACCGGTGTCATTTTATAGCAATCAGCCCCAGCATTTT
-	many	TRBV29-1	TRBJ1-4	CSVPSGEKLFF	TGCAGCGTTCCCTCTGGGGAAAAACTGTTTTTT
-	once	TRBV10-2	TRBJ2-7	CATGSGNYEQHF	TGCGCCACGGGTAGCGGAAACTACGAGCAGCACTTC
-	many	TRBV7-9	TRBJ2-7	CASSDRTGFYEQYF	TGTGCCAGCAGCGACCGGACCGGCTTCTACGAGCAGTACTTC
TRBD1	many	TRBV9	TRBJ1-1	CASTRTGSVTEAFF	TGTGCCAGCACTAGGACAGGGAGCGTTACTGAAGCTTTCTTT
-	many	TRBV7-6	TRBJ2-7	CASSPRGGWYEQYF	TGTGCCAGCAGCCCTAGGGGGGGCTGGTACGAGCAGTACTTC
-	many	TRBV15	TRBJ1-1	CATSRGESGGWGTEAFF	TGTGCCACCAGCAGAGGCGAAAGCGGGGGCTGGGGCACTGAAGCTTTCTTT
TRBD2	few	TRBV7-9	TRBJ2-7	CASSSASGSSHEQYF	TGTGCCAGCAGCTCCGCTAGCGGGAGTTCCCACGAGCAGTACTTC
-	many	TRBV12-3/TRBV12-4	TRBJ2-3	CASRSLASDTQYF	TGTGCCAGCAGGTCACTAGCATCTGATACGCAGTATTTT
TRBD2	few	TRBV7-8	TRBJ2-1	CASSSLAGALQLKDEQFF	TGTGCCAGCAGCTCCCTAGCGGGGGCCTTACAACTCAAGGATGAGCAGTTCTTC
TRBD1	few	TRBV20-1	TRBJ2-5	CSARDLDRGEQETQYF	TGCAGTGCTAGAGATCTGGACAGGGGAGAACAAGAGACCCAGTACTTC
-	many	TRBV2	TRBJ1-4	CASSGRQVREKLFF	TGTGCCAGCAGTGGACGACAGGTTCGCGAAAAACTGTTTTTT
-	few	TRBV20-1	TRBJ1-1	CSARAGVTEAFF	TGCAGTGCTAGGGCTGGGGTCACTGAAGCTTTCTTT
TRBD1	-	TRBV7-6	TRBJ2-7	CASSPGVGGSYEQYF	TGTGCCAGCAGCCCCGGAGTAGGGGGCAGCTACGAGCAGTACTTC
-	many	TRBV4-1	TRBJ2-3	CASSQEWQEEDTQYF	TGCGCCAGCAGCCAAGAATGGCAGGAAGAAGATACGCAGTATTTT
TRBD1	many	TRBV28	TRBJ1-2	CASSVQGAGSYGYTF	TGTGCCAGCAGTGTACAGGGGGCAGGTAGCTATGGCTACACCTTC
-	many	TRBV3-1	TRBJ1-1	CASSQEPPGTNTEAFF	TGTGCCAGCAGCCAAGAGCCTCCCGGGACGAACACTGAAGCTTTCTTT
-	few	TRBV5-4	TRBJ2-2	CASSPTFGELFF	TGTGCCAGCAGCCCCACGTTCGGGGAGCTGTTTTTT
-	many	TRBV27	TRBJ2-7	CASSSLGGWGEQYF	TGTGCCAGCAGTTCCCTGGGGGGTTGGGGCGAGCAGTACTTC
-	-	TRBV12-3/TRBV12-4	TRBJ2-5	CASSYPGRQETQYF	TGTGCCAGCAGCTACCCGGGACGCCAAGAGACCCAGTACTTC